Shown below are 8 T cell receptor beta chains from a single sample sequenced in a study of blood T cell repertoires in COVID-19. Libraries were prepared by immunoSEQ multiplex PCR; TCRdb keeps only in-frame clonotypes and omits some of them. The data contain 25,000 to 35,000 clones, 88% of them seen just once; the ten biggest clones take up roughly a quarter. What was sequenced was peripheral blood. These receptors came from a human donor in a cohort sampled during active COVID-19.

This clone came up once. This CDR3 reads CAWMRHNRGYTF. The CDR3 coding sequence is TGTGCCTGGATGAGACACAACAGGGGCTACACCTTC. This chain connects TRBV30 to TRBJ1-2; tentatively, D is TRBD1 (5 bases). Germline V CDR1 and CDR2: GTSNPN, SVGIG (reference sequence). The CDR3 covers 12 residues. The V gene lost 4 bases and the J gene lost 8 bases, with 14 bases spanning the gap. Based on the CDR3 plus reference TRBV30 and TRBJ1-2, the full variable domain is SQTIHQWPATLVQPVGSPLSLECTVEGTSNPNLYWYRQAAGRGLQLLFYSVGIGQISSEVPQNLSASRPQDRQFILSSKKLLLSDSGFYLCAWMRHNRGYTFGSGTRLTVV.

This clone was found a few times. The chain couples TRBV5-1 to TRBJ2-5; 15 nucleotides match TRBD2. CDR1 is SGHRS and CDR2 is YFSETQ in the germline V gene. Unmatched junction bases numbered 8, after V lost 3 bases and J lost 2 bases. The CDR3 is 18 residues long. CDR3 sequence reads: CASSSGLAGGTKQETQYF. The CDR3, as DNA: TGCGCCAGCAGCTCGGGACTAGCGGGGGGAACTAAACAAGAGACCCAGTACTTC.

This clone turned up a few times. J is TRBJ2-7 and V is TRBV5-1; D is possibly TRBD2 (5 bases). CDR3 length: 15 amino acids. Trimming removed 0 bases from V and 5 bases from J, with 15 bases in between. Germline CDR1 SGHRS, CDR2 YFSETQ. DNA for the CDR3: TGCGCCAGCAGCTTGGGTATCGGGGTTCTCCACGAGCAGTACTTC. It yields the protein CASSLGIGVLHEQYF.

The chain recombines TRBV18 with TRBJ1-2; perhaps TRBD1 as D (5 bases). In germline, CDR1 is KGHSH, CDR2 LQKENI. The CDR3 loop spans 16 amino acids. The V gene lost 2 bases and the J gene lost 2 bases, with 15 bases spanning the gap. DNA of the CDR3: TGTGCCAGCTCACCAGCCGGCTTTGGGGGGAACTATGGCTACACCTTC. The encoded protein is CASSPAGFGGNYGYTF.

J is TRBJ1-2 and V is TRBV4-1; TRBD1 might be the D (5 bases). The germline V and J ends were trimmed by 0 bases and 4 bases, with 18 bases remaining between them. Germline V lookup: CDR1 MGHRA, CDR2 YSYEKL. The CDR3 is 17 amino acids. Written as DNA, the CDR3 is TGCGCCAGCAGCCAAGATTCTCAGGAGGGGAGAGGCTATGGCTACACCTTC. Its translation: CASSQDSQEGRGYGYTF.

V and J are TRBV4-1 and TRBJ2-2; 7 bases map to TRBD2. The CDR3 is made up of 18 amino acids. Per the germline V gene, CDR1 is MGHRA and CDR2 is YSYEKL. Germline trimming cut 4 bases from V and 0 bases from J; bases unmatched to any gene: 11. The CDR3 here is CASSLRGGGNANTGELFF. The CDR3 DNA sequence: TGCGCCAGCAGCCTGCGTGGGGGGGGGAATGCGAACACCGGGGAGCTGTTTTTT.

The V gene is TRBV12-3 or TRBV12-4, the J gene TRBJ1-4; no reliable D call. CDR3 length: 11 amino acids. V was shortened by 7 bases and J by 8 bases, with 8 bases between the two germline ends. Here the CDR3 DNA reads TGTGCCAGCACCATCAAAGAAAAACTGTTTTTT. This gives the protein CASTIKEKLFF.

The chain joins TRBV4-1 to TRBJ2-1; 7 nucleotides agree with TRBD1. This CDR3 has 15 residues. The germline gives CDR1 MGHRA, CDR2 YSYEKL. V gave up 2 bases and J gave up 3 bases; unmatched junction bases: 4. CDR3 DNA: TGCGCCAGCAGCCAACCCGGGACAGACTACAATGAGCAGTTCTTC. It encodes CASSQPGTDYNEQFF.